One and the same sample provided the 20 T cell receptor beta chains below, sequenced in a study of T cell changes during pregnancy in multiple sclerosis (dated by TCRdb to between 2018 and 2020). Libraries were prepared through the immunoSEQ multiplex PCR assay. What TCRdb holds here is the immuneACCESS table cut down to in-frame rearrangements. Part of the clones is not present; checked against another copy, under half of the missing clones reflect an unresolved V gene, and the others are unexplained. Across this sample there are about 32,000 clones, with roughly nine tenths seen only once. The biggest ten clones account for roughly a tenth of the sample. Here the sequenced sample was CD8+ T cells from peripheral blood mononuclear cells, taken in the second trimester of pregnancy. The receptors derive from a female donor with multiple sclerosis, enrolled in a pregnancy study.

This chain uses TRBV27 with TRBJ1-1; 11 nucleotides agree with TRBD1. The germline V gene has CDR1 MNHEY and CDR2 SMNVEV (reference sequence). Unmatched junction bases numbered 15, after V lost 5 bases and J lost 1 base. The CDR3 is made up of 19 amino acids. CDR3 region: CASSTNAIGTGGTNTEAFF. For the CDR3, the DNA is TGTGCCAGCAGTACTAACGCTATTGGGACAGGGGGAACGAACACTGAAGCTTTCTTT.

This clone was detected a few times. This chain connects TRBV7-2 to TRBJ2-7, with a weak D call TRBD1 (6 bases). The CDR3 has 14 amino acids. Per germline, CDR1 SGHTA and CDR2 FQGNSA. V was shortened by 6 bases and J by 3 bases, with 15 bases between the two germline ends. CDR3 sequence (DNA): TGTGCCAGCAGTTTATTGGCAGGGGTCTACGAGCAGTACTTC. Its protein product is CASSLLAGVYEQYF. The whole variable domain, filled in from reference TRBV7-2 and TRBJ2-7, reads GAGVSQSPSNKVTEKGKDVELRCDPISGHTALYWYRQSLGQGLEFLIYFQGNSAPDKSGLPSDRFSAERTGGSVSTLTIQRTQQEDSAVYLCASSLLAGVYEQYFGPGTRLTVT.

This chain connects TRBV27 to TRBJ1-2, with 8 positions matching TRBD1. The CDR3 covers 14 residues. The germline V gene has CDR1 MNHEY and CDR2 SMNVEV (reference sequence). With V trimmed by 5 bases and J by 1 base, 3 bases remained unmatched. CDR3 region: CASSPGQGNYGYTF. The CDR3 bases are TGTGCCAGCAGTCCCGGACAGGGTAACTATGGCTACACCTTC.

V gene TRBV15 combines with J gene TRBJ1-1, with 11 bases lining up with TRBD1. Trimming removed 7 bases from V and 4 bases from J; junction bases left unmatched: 5. The CDR3 is 14 amino acids. The germline V gene encodes CDR1 LNHNV and CDR2 YYDKDF (reference sequence). CDR3 DNA: TGTGCCACCACCGGGGACAGGGGGGTCACTGAAGCTTTCTTT. Translating it yields CATTGDRGVTEAFF.

This clone occurred once. Here the CDR3 reads CASSPWGHGYGYTF. The CDR3 bases are TGTGCCAGCAGTCCGTGGGGACACGGGTATGGCTACACCTTC. V and J are TRBV27 and TRBJ1-2; D is possibly TRBD1 (6 bases). Germline V gives CDR1 MNHEY, CDR2 SMNVEV (reference sequence). The CDR3 has 14 amino acids. V gave up 5 bases and J gave up 5 bases, with 15 bases separating them.

The rearrangement joins TRBV27 to TRBJ2-7, with D tentatively TRBD2 (6 bases). The CDR3 length is 14 residues. CDR1 is MNHEY and CDR2 is SMNVEV in the germline V gene (reference sequence). V was clipped by 6 bases and J by 6 bases, with 18 bases between them. DNA of the CDR3: TGTGCCAGCAGACTACGGGGGTCCGTCGGCGAGCAGTACTTC. Protein sequence: CASRLRGSVGEQYF.

The chain joins TRBV7-8 to TRBJ1-1, with 7 nucleotides matching TRBD1. CDR3 size: 16 residues. J was trimmed by 8 bases and V by 4 bases; bases with no gene match: 16. The germline gives CDR1 SGHVS, CDR2 FQNEAQ. CDR3 sequence (DNA): TGTGCCAGCAGCTCCACAGGGGAAGGGGTACGGGTCGAAGCTTTCTTT. This codes for CASSSTGEGVRVEAFF.

The chain uses TRBV6-6 and TRBJ1-3; the match to TRBD1 covers 7 bases. Germline loops: CDR1 MNHNY, CDR2 SVGAGI (reference sequence). Losses at the gene ends were 3 bases for V and 8 bases for J; bases not matched to a gene: 13. The CDR3 spans 16 residues. CDR3: CASSYLDRASGDTIYF. CDR3 sequence (DNA): TGTGCCAGCAGTTATCTCGACAGGGCGAGTGGTGACACCATATATTTT.

The rearrangement joins TRBV7-6 to TRBJ2-5, with 8 bases lining up with TRBD1. With 2 bases clipped from V and 4 bases from J, the junction kept 12 bases outside the gene matches. The CDR3 covers 17 residues. CDR1 and CDR2 (germline): SGHVS, FNYEAQ. The CDR3 sequence is CASSLKKGQGLLETQYF. The CDR3 DNA sequence: TGTGCCAGCAGCTTAAAGAAAGGACAGGGTTTGTTAGAGACCCAGTACTTC.

The genes are TRBV28 and TRBJ2-1, with TRBD1 matching 8 bases. Per the germline V gene, CDR1 is MDHEN and CDR2 is SYDVKM. The CDR3 contains 13 residues. V trimming: 7 bases; J trimming: 7 bases; junction bases outside the gene matches: 6. CDR3 region: CASTSTGANEQFF. DNA of the CDR3: TGTGCCAGCACTTCGACAGGGGCAAATGAGCAGTTCTTC.

The genes are TRBV27 and TRBJ2-1, with 9 bases lining up with TRBD2. The CDR3 extends over 15 amino acids. Germline assignment: CDR1 MNHEY and CDR2 SMNVEV (reference sequence). V shed 1 base and J 6 bases; nucleotides not matched to a gene: 4. The CDR3 region is CASSLYSGGGNEQFF. The CDR3 DNA is TGTGCCAGCAGTTTATATAGCGGGGGAGGCAATGAGCAGTTCTTC.

The chain employs TRBV12-5 and TRBJ1-2; D call uncertain. V was shortened by 1 base and J by 8 bases, with 11 bases between the two germline ends. This CDR3 is built from 13 residues. Germline V gene lookup returns CDR1 LGHNT and CDR2 FRNRAP. As DNA, the CDR3 is TGTGCTAGTGGTTTGGACGCCACCCGGGGCTACACCTTC. It is translated as CASGLDATRGYTF.

The chain couples TRBV7-3 to TRBJ2-1; D is undetermined. CDR3 length equals 14 residues. V gave up 3 bases and J gave up 0 bases, with 6 bases separating them. CDR1 and CDR2 (germline): SGHTA, FQGTGA. The CDR3 here is CASSFGGSYNEQFF. In nucleotides, the CDR3 is TGTGCCAGCAGCTTCGGCGGCTCCTACAATGAGCAGTTCTTC.

The chain combines TRBV7-9 with TRBJ1-1; D may be TRBD1 (5 bases). Germline loops: CDR1 SEHNR, CDR2 FQNEAQ (reference sequence). Trimming took 3 bases from V and 4 from J, leaving 15 bases between them. This CDR3 comprises 15 residues. CDR3 nucleotide sequence: TGTGCCAGCAGCTTGGGACGGTACGGGGGCACTGAAGCTTTCTTT. It codes for CASSLGRYGGTEAFF.

This clone appeared a single time. The J gene is TRBJ2-1, the V gene TRBV4-1; a possible D gene is TRBD1 (5 bases). This CDR3 is 16 amino acids long. Deletions cut 4 bases from V and 6 bases from J, with 19 bases between. CDR1 and CDR2 from the germline V gene are MGHRA and YSYEKL. The CDR3: CASSPLGAATLNEQFF. Written as DNA, the CDR3 is TGCGCCAGCAGCCCACTTGGGGCGGCGACGCTCAATGAGCAGTTCTTC.

This clone showed up just a few times. The chain carries TRBV7-8 and TRBJ2-1; D gene uncertain. The CDR3 sequence is 11 residues long. In germline, CDR1 is SGHVS, CDR2 FQNEAQ. Trimming cost V 1 base and J 8 bases, with 3 bases left between them. CDR3 nucleotides: TGTGCCAGCAGCTTAGGCGATGAGCAGTTCTTC. It is translated as CASSLGDEQFF.

This clone was detected only a few times. This chain joins TRBV6-1 and TRBJ1-5, with D perhaps matching TRBD1 (5 bases). V was trimmed by 8 bases and J by 4 bases, leaving 15 bases between them. Germline CDR1 MNHNS, CDR2 SASEGT. The CDR3 extends over 14 amino acids. This chain's CDR3 is CASGGDGSNQPQHF. CDR3 in DNA: TGTGCCAGCGGGGGGGACGGGAGTAATCAGCCCCAGCATTTT.

This clone was seen more than once but under ten times. The chain couples TRBV6-5 to TRBJ1-5, with a tentative D call TRBD1 (5 bases). V dropped 6 bases and J dropped 2 bases, with 11 bases sitting between them. There are 14 residues in the CDR3. CDR1 is MNHEY, CDR2 SVGAGI, per germline. Here the CDR3 reads CASRTRVGNQPQHF. For the CDR3, the DNA is TGTGCCAGCAGGACCAGGGTGGGCAATCAGCCCCAGCATTTT.

The chain recombines TRBV6-4 with TRBJ2-7; the D gene is possibly TRBD2 (7 bases). Trimming removed 6 bases at V and 5 bases at J, with 23 bases between. Per germline, CDR1 MRHNA and CDR2 SNTAGT. The CDR3 sequence is 16 residues long. CDR3 coding DNA: TGTGCCAGCAGAACGGCAGGGGACTACAAAGTGGACGAGCAGTACTTC. As protein: CASRTAGDYKVDEQYF.

The rearrangement uses TRBV19 and TRBJ1-1; D not certain. The V and J ends lost 6 bases and 1 base respectively, with 6 bases between them. The CDR3 length is 12 residues. CDR1 and CDR2 (germline): LNHDA, SQIVND (reference sequence). This CDR3 reads CASSGENTEAFF. Written as DNA, the CDR3 is TGTGCCAGTAGCGGTGAGAACACTGAAGCTTTCTTT.